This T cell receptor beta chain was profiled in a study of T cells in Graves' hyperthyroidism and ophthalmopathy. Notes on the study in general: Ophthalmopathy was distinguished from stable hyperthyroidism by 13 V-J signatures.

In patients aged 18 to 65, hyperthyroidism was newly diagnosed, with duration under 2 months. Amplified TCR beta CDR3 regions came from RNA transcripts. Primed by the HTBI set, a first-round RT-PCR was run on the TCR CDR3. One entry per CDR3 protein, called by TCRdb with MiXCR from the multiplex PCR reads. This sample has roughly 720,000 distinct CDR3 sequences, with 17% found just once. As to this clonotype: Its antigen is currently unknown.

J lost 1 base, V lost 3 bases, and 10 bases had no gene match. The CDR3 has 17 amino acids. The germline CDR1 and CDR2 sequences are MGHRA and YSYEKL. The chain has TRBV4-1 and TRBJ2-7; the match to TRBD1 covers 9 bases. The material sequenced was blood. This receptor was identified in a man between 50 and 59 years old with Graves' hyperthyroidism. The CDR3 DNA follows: TGCGCCAGCAGCCAGTATCGAGGAGGGACAGGGTCCTACGAGCAGTACTTC. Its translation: CASSQYRGGTGSYEQYF.